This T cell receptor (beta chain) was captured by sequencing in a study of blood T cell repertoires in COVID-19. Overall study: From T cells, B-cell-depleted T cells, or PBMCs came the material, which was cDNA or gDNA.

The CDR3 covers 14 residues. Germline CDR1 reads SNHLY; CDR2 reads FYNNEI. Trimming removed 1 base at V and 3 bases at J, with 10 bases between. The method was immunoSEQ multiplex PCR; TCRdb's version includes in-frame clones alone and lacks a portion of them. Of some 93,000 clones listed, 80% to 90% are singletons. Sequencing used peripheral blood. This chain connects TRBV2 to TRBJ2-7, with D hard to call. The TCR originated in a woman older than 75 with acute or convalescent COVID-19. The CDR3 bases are TGTGCCAGCAGTGAAGATTTTAGCTTCTACGAGCAGTACTTC. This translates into CASSEDFSFYEQYF.